This TCR beta chain was retrieved from a study of breast tumors, draining lymph nodes, adjacent tissues. Findings of the study overall: Tumor repertoires ranked between lymph nodes and nontumor tissue in diversity, with V and J gene preferences. Data fit most tumor T cells coming from lymph node, expanding in tumor. That most tumor T cells come from lymph nodes remained unproven. Luminal-like breast cancer showed significantly greater tumor-nontumor repertoire similarity than basal-like breast cancer did.

In TCRdb, the multiplex PCR reads were re-called with MiXCR into one record per CDR3 protein. Of some 65,000 distinct CDR3 sequences in the sample, around 43% were seen once. The V gene end was trimmed by 5 bases and the J gene end by 4 bases; junction bases not matched to a gene: 16. The germline gives CDR1 MNHNY, CDR2 SVGAGI (reference sequence). The CDR3 length is 18 residues. This clonotype was picked up many times. Its target is unknown. The sequencing sample was made of breast tumor tissue. V usage is TRBV6-6 and J usage is TRBJ2-7; 11 bases are a match to TRBD2. The clonotype comes from a female donor with breast cancer. Some clones in this sample may be carry-over from other donors' samples. Here the CDR3 DNA reads TGTGCCAGCAGTCACGAGGTAGCGGGGGGGCCTCAAGGGTACGAGCAGTACTTC. This sequence encodes CASSHEVAGGPQGYEQYF.